These 22 T cell receptor beta chains share one sample of origin, sequenced in a study of identical twins. TCRdb ran MiXCR on the 5' RACE reads and lists one entry per CDR3 protein. The sample has hundreds of thousands of distinct CDR3 sequences; approximately 9% are singletons. The same sample was also used in a study of yellow fever vaccine responses in identical twins.

Sequenced input: PBMCs. The receptor set was obtained from a woman between 18 and 29 years old in good health.

This clonotype was seen ten or more times. This chain connects TRBV6-2 or TRBV6-3 to TRBJ2-7; D gene ambiguous. V was cut by 2 bases and J by 2 bases, with 1 base left in between. Germline-derived CDR1 and CDR2 are MNHEY and SVGEGT. The CDR3 covers 11 residues. The CDR3 spells CASSYAYEQYF. The CDR3 bases are TGTGCCAGCAGTTACGCCTACGAGCAGTACTTC.

A word on this clonotype: Just one base apart from a much larger clone, this may be a read error. V and J are TRBV29-1 and TRBJ2-5; either TRBD1 or TRBD2 may supply D (5 bases each). The CDR3 length is 14 residues. From germline, CDR1 is SQVTM and CDR2 ANQGSEA. In DNA form, the CDR3 reads TGCAGCGGCGAGAGGGGTATCGGCCAAGATACCCAGTACTTC. It specifies CSGERGIGQDTQYF.

This clonotype showed up many times. The gene calls are TRBV4-2 and TRBJ2-5, with D perhaps being TRBD1 or TRBD2 (5 bases each). Trimming pared 1 base from V and 5 bases from J, leaving 11 bases between. CDR1 is LGHNA, CDR2 YNFKEQ, per germline. This CDR3 contains 14 residues. The CDR3 bases are TGTGCCAGCAGCCAAGGGGACGGTGGGGAGACCCAGTACTTC. It yields the protein CASSQGDGGETQYF.

This clonotype was counted a few times. This sequence joins TRBV5-1 and TRBJ2-2; 10 bases agree with TRBD1. V lost 0 bases, J lost 2 bases, and 4 bases stayed unmatched. The CDR3 has 17 amino acids. Germline lookup yields CDR1 SGHRS and CDR2 YFSETQ. The CDR3 nucleotides are TGCGCCAGCAGCTTGGATGAGACAGGGGGCAACACCGGGGAGCTGTTTTTT. It codes for CASSLDETGGNTGELFF.

Only a few counts were recorded for this clonotype. The CDR3, as DNA: TGTGCCAGCAGCAAAAGGGGGGTTCTTCGTGACTCTAGCGACACACCTAATGAGCAGTTCTTC. Translating it yields CASSKRGVLRDSSDTPNEQFF. J is TRBJ2-1 and V is TRBV21-1; the D segment call TRBD1 is taken from the table without a DNA check. TRBV21-1 is classified as a pseudogene. This CDR3 has 21 amino acids.

This clonotype showed up just a few times. V gene TRBV7-2 combines with J gene TRBJ1-1, with D possibly being TRBD1 (6 bases). This CDR3 region has 14 residues. Trimming cost V 1 base and J 5 bases, with 11 bases left between them. Looked up from germline, CDR1 is SGHTA and CDR2 is FQGNSA. DNA for the CDR3: TGTGCCAGCAGCTTAGATGGGGGCCAAACTGAAGCTTTCTTT. Protein product: CASSLDGGQTEAFF.

This clonotype was counted many times. The chain is built from TRBV7-3 and TRBJ2-3; D perhaps matches TRBD2 (6 bases). The CDR3 sequence is 15 residues long. V lost 4 bases to trimming and J lost 4 bases, with 15 bases between them. Germline-derived CDR1 and CDR2 are SGHTA and FQGTGA. The CDR3 bases are TGTGCCAGCAGCTCTAACCCCCGGAGGGCAGATACGCAGTATTTT. Translated: CASSSNPRRADTQYF.

The genes are TRBV5-1 and TRBJ2-7; TRBD1 matches 7 bases. This CDR3 is built from 16 residues. The junction had 9 bases not matched to a gene; V was cut back by 0 bases and J by 3 bases. Germline-derived CDR1 and CDR2 are SGHRS and YFSETQ. The CDR3 nucleotides are TGCGCCAGCAGCTTGGGAGGGGGCGCGATGGGCTACGAGCAGTACTTC. Amino acids: CASSLGGGAMGYEQYF.

The chain has TRBV11-2 and TRBJ2-4; D ambiguous. This CDR3 region has 16 residues. V was trimmed by 3 bases and J by 0 bases, leaving 12 bases between them. Looked up from germline, CDR1 is SGHAT and CDR2 is FQNNGV. The CDR3 DNA sequence: TGTGCCAGCAGCTTTGGAAAGCCAGGAGCCAAAAACATTCAGTACTTC. Residues: CASSFGKPGAKNIQYF.

This clonotype has just a few counts. An end of the junction differs from the germline gene, which may be a read error. The CDR3 DNA sequence: TGTGCCAGCAGTTTAGTACCCTCTGGAGCGGGGGATACCCAGTACTTC. This codes for CASSLVPSGAGDTQYF. The chain joins TRBV11-1 to TRBJ2-5; 8 positions match TRBD2. Germline V gene data show CDR1 as SGHAT and CDR2 as FQDESV (reference sequence). The CDR3 length is 16 residues. Looking up the rest from reference TRBV11-1 and TRBJ2-5 gives the full variable domain: EAEVAQSPRYKITEKSQAVAFWCDPISGHATLYWYRQILGQGPELLVQFQDESVVDDSQLPKDRFSAERLKGVDSTLKIQPAELGDSAMYLCASSLVPSGAGDTQYFGPGTRLLVL.

This clonotype was detected only a few times. V is TRBV24-1 and J is TRBJ2-3; no clear D gene. V lost 4 bases, J lost 10 bases, and 8 bases lay in between. The CDR3 has 11 amino acids. Per the germline V gene, CDR1 is KGHDR and CDR2 is SFDVKD. This chain's CDR3 is CATSEAGAQYF. CDR3 DNA: TGTGCCACCAGTGAGGCAGGCGCGCAGTATTTT.

This clonotype was observed a handful of times. The CDR3 nucleotides are TGCAGTGCTAGAGCACGGGACCCTAGCGCGGGCCCCTACAATGAGCAGTTCTTC. It is translated as CSARARDPSAGPYNEQFF. J is TRBJ2-1 and V is TRBV20-1; D possibly corresponds to TRBD2 (6 bases). Per germline, CDR1 DFQATT and CDR2 SNEGSKA (reference sequence). With 1 base removed from V and 2 bases from J, the gap between germline ends came to 21 bases. The CDR3 is 18 residues long.

The sample holds a few counts of this clonotype. J is TRBJ1-1 and V is TRBV7-9; D unclear. Looked up from germline, CDR1 is SEHNR and CDR2 is FQNEAQ (reference sequence). The CDR3 has 12 amino acids. Trimming removed 4 bases at V and 4 bases at J, with 7 bases between. DNA for the CDR3: TGTGCCAGCAGCTCTTGGGGCACTGAAGCTTTCTTT. This gives the protein CASSSWGTEAFF.

The table lists this clonotype with many counts. One end of the junction does not line up with germline, which may come from a read error. V usage is TRBV6-6 and J usage is TRBJ2-7; D not resolved. The germline gives CDR1 MNHNY, CDR2 SVGAGI (reference sequence). This CDR3 spans 11 amino acids. The CDR3 here is CASSYTVEQYF. The DNA of the CDR3 is TGTGCCAGTAGTTACACCGTAGAGCAGTACTTC.

This chain joins TRBV4-3 and TRBJ2-1; 7 bases fit TRBD2. V lost 1 base and J lost 5; bases outside the gene matches: 5. Germline V lookup: CDR1 LGHNA, CDR2 YSLEER. This CDR3 region has 15 residues. CDR3 nucleotides: TGCGCCAGCAGCCAAGCGACTAGCACACACAATGAGCAGTTCTTC. It translates to CASSQATSTHNEQFF.

This clonotype appeared a few times. The chain links TRBV6-5 to TRBJ2-5; D may match TRBD1 or TRBD2 (5 bases each). The V end was cut by 6 bases, the J end by 5 bases, with 10 bases between. The length of the CDR3 is 12 residues. CDR1 and CDR2 from the germline V gene are MNHEY and SVGAGI. In DNA form, the CDR3 reads TGTGCCAGCAGGCAGGGACCCGAGACCCAGTACTTC. It specifies CASRQGPETQYF.

The sample holds many counts of this clonotype. This chain joins TRBV6-5 and TRBJ1-2; 7 nucleotides line up with TRBD1. CDR3 length: 13 residues. Germline loops: CDR1 MNHEY, CDR2 SVGAGI. J lost 4 bases, V lost 2 bases, and 1 base had no gene match. The CDR3 region has the DNA TGTGCCAGCAGTTACCAGGGGGGCTATGGCTACACCTTC. It yields the protein CASSYQGGYGYTF.

This clonotype was detected many times. This sequence joins TRBV6-4 and TRBJ2-1, with D perhaps matching TRBD1 (5 bases). This CDR3 has 14 residues. The germline CDR1 and CDR2 sequences are MRHNA and SNTAGT. V was shortened by 1 base and J by 6 bases, with 10 bases between the two germline ends. This CDR3 is CASSDYEGANEQFF. CDR3 nucleotide sequence: TGTGCCAGCAGTGACTACGAAGGGGCCAATGAGCAGTTCTTC.

This clonotype was counted at least ten times. V usage is TRBV2 and J usage is TRBJ2-1; TRBD2 matches at 7 bases. The CDR3 is 15 amino acids. Germline trimming cut 8 bases from V and 6 bases from J; bases unmatched to any gene: 13. CDR1 SNHLY and CDR2 FYNNEI come from the germline V gene. This chain's CDR3 is CASSAGDPVFNEQFF. CDR3 DNA: TGTGCCAGCTCTGCGGGAGACCCGGTGTTCAATGAGCAGTTCTTC.

This clonotype has just a few counts. The V gene is TRBV29-1, the J gene TRBJ2-7; D remains unclear. Trimming took 7 bases from V and 2 from J, leaving 9 bases between them. The CDR3 extends over 11 amino acids. CDR1 SQVTM and CDR2 ANQGSEA come from the germline V gene. In nucleotides, the CDR3 is TGCAGCGCGAGACTTACCTACGAGCAGTACTTC. Amino acids: CSARLTYEQYF.

This clonotype was recorded a few times. J is TRBJ2-5 and V is TRBV4-2; 8 nucleotides line up with TRBD1. CDR1 is LGHNA and CDR2 is YNFKEQ in the germline V gene. The V segment lost 0 bases and the J segment 5 bases; nucleotides outside the gene matches: 11. CDR3 length: 17 residues. For the CDR3, the DNA is TGTGCCAGCAGCCAAGATTTGGCAGGGGGCATGTGGGAGACCCAGTACTTC. It translates to CASSQDLAGGMWETQYF.

A few counts support this clonotype. This chain uses TRBV29-1 with TRBJ2-1, with TRBD2 matching over 8 bases. CDR1 is SQVTM and CDR2 is ANQGSEA in the germline V gene. J was trimmed by 4 bases and V by 6 bases; bases with no gene match: 11. The CDR3 spans 15 residues. The CDR3 protein is CSVPHSGTRYNEQFF. CDR3 nucleotides: TGCAGCGTCCCCCACTCAGGGACTAGGTACAATGAGCAGTTCTTC.